This note documents a single T cell receptor (beta chain) sequence. What it recognizes is unknown. The entry originates in a study of memory CD4+ T cells and cytomegalovirus serostatus. Generated by immunoSEQ multiplex PCR, the TCRdb table keeps only in-frame clones and is missing some. The sample has more than 35,000 clones, approximately 79% seen once. CDR3 size: 14 residues. Germline values: CDR1 MNHEY, CDR2 SVGAGI. V dropped 5 bases and J dropped 4; count of bases not matched to a gene: 7. Findings and caveats of the study: The CMV-associated TCR signature appears largely within the CD4+ memory repertoire. Each of 60 to 80 CMV-associated TCRbeta sequences occurred in one to five individuals.

Single viable CD3+CD4+CD8-CD45RO+ cells were sorted as the memory CD4+ T cells. The sample taken for sequencing was memory CD4+ T cells from blood. This rearrangement joins TRBV6-5 to TRBJ1-2; 7 bases fit TRBD1. The TCR originated in an adult in good health and CMV-seropositive. CDR3 in amino acids: CASSPQGGSYGYTF. CDR3 sequence (DNA): TGTGCCAGCAGTCCCCAGGGGGGAAGCTATGGCTACACCTTC.